Below, 4 T cell receptor beta chains from the same sample are listed, as sequenced in a study of blood T cells in healthy people across ages. A second PCR of about 7 to 12 cycles used a sample-barcoded 5' primer and a J-beta primer mix. A single record per CDR3 protein comes from TCRdb applying MiXCR to the 5' RACE reads. The sample includes 800,000 to 900,000 distinct CDR3 sequences, about 59% of them seen just once. The sequencing input was blood. The source is a man younger than 45 in good health.

V is TRBV5-5 and J is TRBJ1-5; TRBD1 matches 7 bases. The J segment lost 3 bases and the V segment lost 4 bases, leaving 10 bases of the junction unmatched. CDR3 size: 16 residues. Germline CDR1 SGHKS, CDR2 YYEKEE (reference sequence). The CDR3 sequence is CASSKNRDSYNQPQHF. CDR3 nucleotides: TGTGCCAGCAGCAAAAACCGGGACAGCTACAATCAGCCCCAGCATTTT.

The chain links TRBV12-3 or TRBV12-4 to TRBJ2-3; D possibly corresponds to TRBD2 (5 bases). This CDR3 spans 12 amino acids. The V end lost 6 bases, the J end lost 7 bases, and 11 bases lay between the germline ends. CDR3: CASSDPGYTQYF. CDR3 coding DNA: TGTGCCAGCAGCGACCCGGGATATACGCAGTATTTT.

This chain joins TRBV20-1 and TRBJ2-7; 10 bases fit TRBD2. The V segment lost 4 bases and the J segment 3 bases; nucleotides outside the gene matches: 9. This CDR3 comprises 15 residues. Per the germline V gene, CDR1 is DFQATT and CDR2 is SNEGSKA (reference sequence). The CDR3 sequence: CSAKFRLAGDYEQYF. CDR3 DNA sequence: TGCAGTGCTAAATTTAGACTAGCGGGTGACTACGAGCAGTACTTC.

This clonotype was seen more than once but under ten times. The genes are TRBV20-1 and TRBJ1-1; tentatively, D is TRBD1 (5 bases). V shed 6 bases and J shed 1 base, with 9 bases lying between them. Germline V gene data show CDR1 as DFQATT and CDR2 as SNEGSKA (reference sequence). The CDR3 is 12 amino acids. The CDR3 nucleotides are TGCAGTGCCAGGGACTGGAACACTGAAGCTTTCTTT. Translating it yields CSARDWNTEAFF.